The source of this T cell receptor (beta chain) is a study of cytomegalovirus exposure and HLA in healthy donors. Overall study findings and caveats: It was only CMV serostatus that was available as immune exposure information.

In germline, CDR1 is SNHLY, CDR2 FYNNEI. CDR3 length: 13 amino acids. Between the trimmed V and J ends, which lost 4 bases and 15 bases, there was a span of 19 bases. For this clone: Antigen: not known.

Vbeta (60) and Jbeta (13) primers were used in the PCR. As originally analysed: In a later analysis, of approximately 81 million unique beta chains, roughly 11 million appeared in at least two donors. Libraries were prepared by immunoSEQ multiplex PCR; TCRdb keeps only in-frame clonotypes and omits some of them. V and J calls and clone size are those listed in that table; D and trimming were worked out from the DNA. The data hold 210,000 or so clones, with 75% to 90% observed a single time. The J gene is TRBJ1-3, the V gene TRBV2, with D tentatively TRBD1 (6 bases). The receptor's source is a boy younger than 10 in good health and CMV-seronegative. The specimen was PBMCs. In nucleotides, the CDR3 is TGTGCCAGCAGTGTTGATCCACAGGGACACCCATATTTT. Its translation: CASSVDPQGHPYF.